One sample yielded the 30 T cell receptor beta chains listed below, sequenced in a study of OX40 agonist ivuxolimab in advanced cancers. The library was produced with the immunoSEQ multiplex PCR assay. As stored in TCRdb, this immuneACCESS dataset retains in-frame rearrangements with V and J assigned. A fraction of the clones does not appear; measured against another copy, unresolved V genes explain less than half of the discrepancy, and the remainder lacks a known reason. Present in this sample are 35,000 to 40,000 clones, 82% of which were seen just once. The ten largest account for about 7.6% of the sample. Sequenced here: CD4+ or CD8+ T cells sorted from blood, sampled in a trial of the OX40 agonist ivuxolimab. The receptors originated from an adult with an advanced solid tumor such as melanoma, head and neck, liver or kidney cancer.

This clone was recorded a few times. The V gene is TRBV5-1, the J gene TRBJ2-3, with TRBD2 as a possible D gene (6 bases). The CDR3 consists of 17 residues. V was trimmed by 3 bases and J by 1 base, leaving 18 bases between them. Germline V gene sequence: CDR1 SGHRS, CDR2 YFSETQ. DNA of the CDR3: TGCGCCAGCAGCTGGGGCGCTGGAGGGACGGGCACAGATACGCAGTATTTT. The encoded protein is CASSWGAGGTGTDTQYF.

In the case of this clone: Given the absence of the conserved phenylalanine or tryptophan at the CDR3 end, a read error is likely. The limits of the CDR3 on the DNA are not certain, so only TCRdb's listed CDR3 is given. This rearrangement joins TRBV1 to TRBJ2-6. TRBV1 is a pseudogene locus. The CDR3 has 18 amino acids, counting both end residues. This chain's CDR3 is CTSSVGCCAQSRANVLTL.

V is TRBV7-6 and J is TRBJ2-3, with D possibly matching TRBD2 (6 bases). Per germline, CDR1 SGHVS and CDR2 FNYEAQ. V was trimmed by 5 bases and J by 0 bases, leaving 12 bases between them. The CDR3 consists of 15 residues. For the CDR3, the DNA is TGTGCCAGCAGCATCGGGAGTCCTAGCACAGATACGCAGTATTTT. Translated, it gives CASSIGSPSTDTQYF.

The gene calls are TRBV30 and TRBJ2-2; TRBD2 is a possible D gene (6 bases). This CDR3 is built from 15 residues. V lost 4 bases and J lost 6, with 18 bases in between. CDR1 GTSNPN and CDR2 SVGIG come from the germline V gene (reference sequence). The CDR3 nucleotides are TGTGCCTGGAAAGGTGCGGGGTCTATCGCCGGGGAGCTGTTTTTT. Its translation: CAWKGAGSIAGELFF.

The J gene is TRBJ2-5, the V gene TRBV11-2, with TRBD1 as a possible D gene (6 bases). The last part of the DNA fits TRBJ2-7 better; the J call may be wrong. The CDR3 has 14 residues. Germline CDR1 reads SGHAT; CDR2 reads FQNNGV. The CDR3: CASSLTRDTYEQYF. CDR3 nucleotide sequence: TGTGCCAGCAGTCTGACTCGGGACACCTACGAGCAGTACTTC.

The chain links TRBV10-3 to TRBJ2-7; 13 bases line up with TRBD2. V lost 5 bases, J lost 2 bases, and 3 bases stayed unmatched. This CDR3 contains 15 residues. The germline gives CDR1 ENHRY, CDR2 SYGVKD. The CDR3 loop reads CAISRTSGGTYEQYF. The CDR3 bases are TGTGCCATCAGTCGGACTAGCGGGGGTACCTACGAGCAGTACTTC.

J is TRBJ2-1 and V is TRBV7-2, with D possibly TRBD1 on 5 matching bases. With 0 bases removed from V and 7 bases from J, the gap between germline ends came to 13 bases. The CDR3 has 15 amino acids. Germline CDR1 is SGHTA and CDR2 is FQGNSA. The CDR3 loop is CASSLARVRGNEQFF. The CDR3 DNA reads as TGTGCCAGCAGCTTAGCCAGGGTTAGAGGAAATGAGCAGTTCTTC.

The chain is built from TRBV7-6 and TRBJ2-7; D is perhaps TRBD1 or TRBD2 (7 bases each). The germline V gene encodes CDR1 SGHVS and CDR2 FNYEAQ. The CDR3 is 15 residues long. Trimming stripped 5 bases from V and 4 bases from J, with 18 bases between. The CDR3 reads CASSPGGGALYEQYF. The CDR3 coding sequence is TGTGCCAGCAGCCCAGGGGGGGGCGCTTTGTACGAGCAGTACTTC.

The rearrangement links TRBV19 to TRBJ2-2; the D is unclear. CDR1 and CDR2 from the germline V gene are LNHDA and SQIVND (reference sequence). V lost 2 bases and J lost 3, with 10 bases in between. The CDR3 covers 15 residues. The CDR3 nucleotides are TGTGCCAGTAGTATAACTTACGGTTACACCGGGGAGCTGTTTTTT. Protein product: CASSITYGYTGELFF. Filled out from reference TRBV19 and TRBJ2-2, the complete variable domain reads DGGITQSPKYLFRKEGQNVTLSCEQNLNHDAMYWYRQDPGQGLRLIYYSQIVNDFQKGDIAEGYSVSREKKESFPLTVTSAQKNPTAFYLCASSITYGYTGELFFGEGSRLTVL.

CDR3 in DNA: TGTGCCAGCAGTTTAAGGGCAGGGATGGGAGTTAATGAAAAACTGTTTTTT. Translation: CASSLRAGMGVNEKLFF. This chain links TRBV27 with TRBJ1-4, with D possibly being TRBD1 (5 bases). The germline V gene has CDR1 MNHEY and CDR2 SMNVEV (reference sequence). V was trimmed by 2 bases and J by 4 bases, leaving 17 bases between them. The CDR3 has 17 amino acids. Looking up the rest from reference TRBV27 and TRBJ1-4 gives the full variable domain: EAQVTQNPRYLITVTGKKLTVTCSQNMNHEYMSWYRQDPGLGLRQIYYSMNVEVTDKGDVPEGYKVSRKEKRNFPLILESPSPNQTSLYFCASSLRAGMGVNEKLFFGSGTQLSVL.

The chain has TRBV2 and TRBJ2-5, with D hard to call. The V gene's germline CDR1 is SNHLY and CDR2 FYNNEI. The CDR3 totals 14 residues. The V end was cut by 4 bases, the J end by 7 bases, with 16 bases between. CDR3 amino acids: CASSGGVTFGTQYF. The CDR3 nucleotides read TGTGCCAGCAGTGGTGGCGTCACCTTCGGGACCCAGTACTTC.

The chain links TRBV5-1 to TRBJ2-5; TRBD2 matches at 8 bases. The CDR3 totals 16 residues. Germline CDR1 and CDR2: SGHRS and YFSETQ. Losses at the gene ends were 0 bases for V and 3 bases for J; bases not matched to a gene: 7. This chain's CDR3 is CASSLANPGGEETQYF. DNA for the CDR3: TGCGCCAGCAGCTTGGCCAATCCCGGGGGGGAAGAGACCCAGTACTTC.

This sequence joins TRBV6-6 and TRBJ1-4, with D hard to call. V lost 0 bases and J 0 bases, leaving 8 bases between the germline ends. Germline-derived CDR1 and CDR2 are MNHNY and SVGAGI (reference sequence). The CDR3 is 16 amino acids. CDR3 residues: CASSYSWITTNEKLFF. The CDR3 nucleotides are TGTGCCAGCAGTTACTCTTGGATCACAACTAATGAAAAACTGTTTTTT.

The gene calls are TRBV5-1 and TRBJ2-1; the D is unclear. Germline CDR1 SGHRS, CDR2 YFSETQ. The V gene lost 2 bases and the J gene lost 0 bases, with 9 bases spanning the gap. CDR3 length equals 15 residues. CDR3 nucleotide sequence: TGCGCCAGCAGCTTTATAGGAAGCTCCTACAATGAGCAGTTCTTC. As protein: CASSFIGSSYNEQFF.

CDR3 nucleotides: TGTGCCAGCATGCGGGCAACTAATGAAAAACTGTTTTTT. Its protein product is CASMRATNEKLFF. The V and J genes are TRBV28 and TRBJ1-4; the D is unclear. Per germline, CDR1 MDHEN and CDR2 SYDVKM. The CDR3 contains 13 residues. V was shortened by 7 bases and J by 0 bases, with 6 bases between the two germline ends.

Sample share makes this clone medium-sized (0.01 to 0.1%). The chain recombines TRBV20-1 with TRBJ1-2; D unresolved. The V end was cut by 3 bases, the J end by 8 bases, with 10 bases between. Germline V CDR1 and CDR2: DFQATT, SNEGSKA (reference sequence). This CDR3 has 11 amino acids. CDR3 sequence (DNA): TGCAGTGCTAGGCTCGTCAGGGGCTACACCTTC. Protein: CSARLVRGYTF.

This clone was observed a few times. The chain combines TRBV29-1 with TRBJ1-1; D possibly corresponds to TRBD1 (5 bases). The CDR3 has 15 residues. Germline V gene sequence: CDR1 SQVTM, CDR2 ANQGSEA. V lost 7 bases and J lost 0, with 18 bases in between. This CDR3 reads CSARPGWGMNTEAFF. CDR3 nucleotides: TGCAGCGCCCGTCCTGGGTGGGGCATGAACACTGAAGCTTTCTTT. Supplemented by reference TRBV29-1 and TRBJ1-1, the full variable domain reads SAVISQKPSRDICQRGTSLTIQCQVDSQVTMMFWYRQQPGQSLTLIATANQGSEATYESGFVIDKFPISRPNLTFSTLTVSNMSPEDSSIYLCSARPGWGMNTEAFFGQGTRLTVV.

The genes are TRBV6-5 and TRBJ2-3, with no clear D. Germline CDR1 reads MNHEY; CDR2 reads SVGAGI. Trimming pared 2 bases from V and 6 bases from J, leaving 18 bases between. CDR3 length equals 16 residues. CDR3 sequence (DNA): TGTGCCAGCAGTTACGATCAGACTCGCCAATCCGATACGCAGTATTTT. This encodes CASSYDQTRQSDTQYF.

The V gene is TRBV6-5, the J gene TRBJ1-5; 8 bases match TRBD1. Germline CDR1 is MNHEY and CDR2 is SVGAGI. The CDR3 contains 16 residues. With V trimmed by 0 bases and J by 7 bases, 8 bases remained unmatched. CDR3 in amino acids: CASSYSPPGGAQPQHF. Written as DNA, the CDR3 is TGTGCCAGCAGTTACTCTCCCCCAGGGGGCGCGCAGCCCCAGCATTTT.

This clone was seen more than once but under ten times. This sample also contains other DNA sequences that code for the same CDR3. The gene calls are TRBV7-2 and TRBJ1-2; D gene unclear. The CDR3 totals 13 residues. V was cut by 2 bases and J by 2 bases, with 6 bases left in between. Germline values: CDR1 SGHTA, CDR2 FQGNSA. The CDR3 region is CASSLSSNYGYTF. The CDR3, as DNA: TGTGCCAGCAGCTTATCTTCGAACTATGGCTACACCTTC.

The CDR3 region has the DNA TGCGCCAGCAGCCCAATAGCGGGAGCAGTGTCGGGGGAGCTGTTTTTT. Encoded protein: CASSPIAGAVSGELFF. The gene calls are TRBV5-1 and TRBJ2-2; TRBD2 matches at 9 bases. This CDR3 has 16 amino acids. Trimming cost V 4 bases and J 8 bases; bases outside gene matches: 12. CDR1 is SGHRS, CDR2 YFSETQ, per germline.

The J gene is TRBJ1-4, the V gene TRBV15; the D gene is possibly TRBD1 (6 bases). V lost 3 bases, J lost 6 bases, and 14 bases lay in between. Germline CDR1 and CDR2: LNHNV and YYDKDF (reference sequence). CDR3 length equals 15 residues. The CDR3 loop is CATSSLRTDDEKLFF. CDR3 in DNA: TGTGCCACCAGCAGTCTCCGGACAGACGATGAAAAACTGTTTTTT.

The chain employs TRBV15 and TRBJ2-7; D uncertain. The germline V and J ends were trimmed by 0 bases and 7 bases, with 16 bases remaining between them. The CDR3 is 15 amino acids. CDR1 LNHNV and CDR2 YYDKDF come from the germline V gene (reference sequence). This CDR3 is CATSRDLGPPDEQYF. The CDR3 bases are TGTGCCACCAGCAGAGATCTAGGACCCCCGGATGAGCAGTACTTC. Full variable domain (missing parts from reference TRBV15 and TRBJ2-7): DAMVIQNPRYQVTQFGKPVTLSCSQTLNHNVMYWYQQKSSQAPKLLFHYYDKDFNNEADTPDNFQSRRPNTSFCFLDIRSPGLGDTAMYLCATSRDLGPPDEQYFGPGTRLTVT.

Here the CDR3 DNA reads TGTGCCAGCAGTGAACACTATGGCTACACCTTC. This sequence encodes CASSEHYGYTF. This chain links TRBV2 with TRBJ1-2; D ambiguous. CDR1 is SNHLY and CDR2 is FYNNEI in the germline V gene. The CDR3 totals 11 residues. Deletions cut 2 bases from V and 3 bases from J, with 1 base between.

About this clone itself: This CDR3 is also generated by other DNA sequences in the sample. The chain employs TRBV6-5 and TRBJ2-5; 10 bases line up with TRBD1. Germline-derived CDR1 and CDR2 are MNHEY and SVGAGI. The CDR3 is 16 residues long. V lost 3 bases and J lost 5; bases outside the gene matches: 9. DNA for the CDR3: TGTGCCAGCAGTTATCTGAGGACAGGGGGAGGGGAGACCCAGTACTTC. It yields the protein CASSYLRTGGGETQYF.

The chain carries TRBV10-3 and TRBJ2-7, with 8 bases aligning to TRBD2. The CDR3 spans 14 residues. Germline CDR1 is ENHRY and CDR2 is SYGVKD. V was pared by 8 bases and J by 6 bases, with 12 bases of the junction left unmatched. The CDR3 region has the DNA TGTGCCATCGGCTCCCTGGCGGGAGGCGGCGAGCAGTACTTC. Its translation is CAIGSLAGGGEQYF.

V gene TRBV7-9 combines with J gene TRBJ1-1; D perhaps matches TRBD1 (5 bases). The CDR3 is 14 residues long. The germline V gene has CDR1 SEHNR and CDR2 FQNEAQ (reference sequence). Trimming left V 10 bases short and J 5 bases short, with 20 bases between. The CDR3 region is CATLLWGRGTEAFF. The CDR3 nucleotides read TGTGCCACTCTGCTCTGGGGCCGAGGAACTGAAGCTTTCTTT.

The rearrangement uses TRBV18 and TRBJ1-1; a possible D gene is TRBD1 (5 bases). Germline V gene sequence: CDR1 KGHSH, CDR2 LQKENI. Trimming left V 1 base short and J 8 bases short, with 14 bases between. The CDR3 has 14 amino acids. CDR3 amino acids: CASSPLTGVQEAFF. Here the CDR3 DNA reads TGTGCCAGCTCACCACTCACAGGTGTCCAGGAAGCTTTCTTT. The whole variable domain, filled in from reference TRBV18 and TRBJ1-1, reads NAGVMQNPRHLVRRRGQEARLRCSPMKGHSHVYWYRQLPEEGLKFMVYLQKENIIDESGMPKERFSAEFPKEGPSILRIQQVVRGDSAAYFCASSPLTGVQEAFFGQGTRLTVV.

V usage is TRBV25-1 and J usage is TRBJ2-1, with D maybe TRBD2 (6 bases). V lost 3 bases, J lost 7 bases, and 22 bases lay in between. This CDR3 has 17 amino acids. The V gene's germline CDR1 is MGHDK and CDR2 SYGVNS. The DNA of the CDR3 is TGTGCCAGCAGTGAGAGGACCGGGACTGGATTACTAAATGAGCAGTTCTTC. This sequence encodes CASSERTGTGLLNEQFF.

This chain uses TRBV4-2 with TRBJ2-1; the match to TRBD2 covers 10 bases. Germline CDR1 is LGHNA and CDR2 is YNFKEQ. Trimming at V came to 1 base and at J to 3 bases, leaving 3 bases not matched to a gene. The CDR3 sequence is 16 residues long. CDR3 in amino acids: CASSQASGRGYNEQFF. As DNA, the CDR3 is TGTGCCAGCAGCCAAGCAAGCGGGAGGGGCTACAATGAGCAGTTCTTC.